This T cell receptor beta chain was identified during a study of tumor-infiltrating lymphocytes in oesophageal squamous cell carcinoma. Germline lookup yields CDR1 SEHNR and CDR2 FQNEAQ (reference sequence). CDR3 length: 16 residues. V lost 6 bases and J 5 bases, leaving 22 bases between the germline ends. One entry per CDR3 protein results from TCRdb running MiXCR on the PCR reads. The sample comprises over 11,000 distinct CDR3 sequences, approximately 48% of which are singletons, and 40% to 50% rests with the top ten. This clonotype originated in a male donor with esophageal squamous cell carcinoma. The chain joins TRBV7-9 to TRBJ2-5, with a possible D match to TRBD2 (6 bases). The sample consisted of blood. DNA for the CDR3: TGTGCCAGCAGAGACGGGAGCAAACCGCTGGGGGAGACCCAGTACTTC. This gives the protein CASRDGSKPLGETQYF.